A single T cell receptor (beta chain) is shown here with its context. This sample is drawn from a study of blood T cell repertoires in COVID-19. The wider study: Both acute and convalescent COVID-19 samples were obtained from the United States, Italy and Spain. Nucleic acid was either cDNA or gDNA, and it came from T cells, B-cell-depleted T cells, or PBMCs.

In the source study's methods: Amplification from reference gene primers served as the basis for estimated nucleated cell counts. Sequencing used immunoSEQ multiplex PCR; TCRdb keeps in-frame clones, though not all of them. From that table come the V and J calls and clone size; the DNA was used to work out D and trimming. Among some 160,000 clones listed, 83% were seen once. The CDR3 totals 14 residues. The V end was cut by 2 bases, the J end by 4 bases, with 12 bases between. Germline CDR1 is SGHRS and CDR2 is YFSETQ. The chain joins TRBV5-1 to TRBJ1-1, with D unclear. The source of this sequence is a woman older than 75 with acute or convalescent COVID-19. The sample comprised peripheral blood. CDR3: CASSFEATTTEAFF. Here the CDR3 DNA reads TGCGCCAGCAGCTTCGAGGCTACTACCACTGAAGCTTTCTTT.